This TCR beta chain was sequenced for a study of T cell responses to AZD1222 COVID-19 vaccine. Study findings and constraints: Among vaccine-associated CD4 TCRs, coverage spanned spike, with dominance at 160-218 and 743-854. Spike-specific TCR repertoires showed rising breadth and depth after two AZD1222 doses. The study reported that nearly half of spike-specific TCRs target unmutated variant regions.

Concerning this clone: What it binds is not known.

Clones were read by immunoSEQ multiplex PCR, and TCRdb kept only the in-frame ones, dropping some. The sample has roughly 130,000 clones, roughly 85% seen once. Germline lookup yields CDR1 MNHEY and CDR2 SVGEGT. V lost 5 bases, J lost 5 bases, and 8 bases stayed unmatched. The CDR3 consists of 15 residues. This sequence was found in an adult in good health. The sample in question was peripheral blood, obtained on day 0 of AZD1222 vaccination. The chain couples TRBV6-2 or TRBV6-3 to TRBJ1-1, with TRBD1 matching over 10 bases. The CDR3 bases are TGTGCCAGCAGTCCGCGGACAGGGGGAAGAACTGAAGCTTTCTTT. This encodes CASSPRTGGRTEAFF.